This is a list of T cell receptor beta chains from one sample in a study of identical twins. TCRdb re-called the 5' RACE reads with MiXCR, one entry per CDR3 protein. The sample has over 550,000 distinct CDR3 sequences, under 8.5% seen once. These data were also filed under a second study, of yellow fever vaccine responses in identical twins.

The sequenced sample consisted of PBMCs. The receptors here all came from a woman aged 18-30 years in good health. The CDR3 runs from the conserved cysteine through the conserved F or W. The order of the fields is clone size, J gene, V gene, D gene, CDR3 length, CDR3 protein, CDR3 DNA. The D gene is left open where the match is weak. The size field is filled for only some rows; it gives once, few, many or a size class.

- TRBJ2-3 TRBV29-1 TRBD1 15 CSVLKSGGPTDTQYF TGCAGCGTTCTCAAATCAGGGGGCCCCACAGATACGCAGTATTTT
- TRBJ1-1 TRBV6-1 - 13 CASGSTVNTEAFF TGTGCCAGCGGCTCGACGGTGAACACTGAAGCTTTCTTT
- TRBJ2-1 TRBV6-1 TRBD1 17 CASSPTLMTGWRNEQFF TGTGCCAGCAGTCCCACCCTTATGACAGGGTGGAGGAATGAGCAGTTCTTC
- TRBJ2-7 TRBV2 TRBD2 14 CASSVKRDIPEQYF TGTGCCAGCAGTGTTAAGCGGGATATCCCCGAGCAGTACTTC
many TRBJ2-2 TRBV12-3/TRBV12-4 TRBD2 14 CASNLLAGAGELFF TGTGCCAGCAACCTCCTAGCGGGAGCCGGGGAGCTGTTTTTT
- TRBJ1-1 TRBV5-1 - 14 CASSPRDTNTEAFF TGCGCCAGCAGCCCCAGGGACACGAACACTGAAGCTTTCTTT
few TRBJ2-1 TRBV29-1 - 14 CSVEVESSYNEQFF TGCAGCGTTGAGGTGGAAAGCTCCTACAATGAGCAGTTCTTC
few TRBJ2-3 TRBV5-1 - 16 CASSPDGGLRADTQYF TGCGCCAGCAGCCCTGACGGGGGACTTCGGGCAGATACGCAGTATTTT
- TRBJ1-2 TRBV28 - 15 CASSFRQVGNYGYTF TGTGCCAGCAGTTTCCGACAGGTCGGTAACTATGGCTACACCTTC
few TRBJ2-5 TRBV15 - 11 CATRQGMTQYF TGTGCCACCAGGCAGGGGATGACCCAGTACTTC
few TRBJ2-5 TRBV5-1 - 14 CASSLGVVRETQYF TGCGCCAGCAGCTTGGGAGTTGTCCGGGAGACCCAGTACTTC
few TRBJ1-1 TRBV29-1 - 13 CSVAGQLNTEAFF TGCAGCGTTGCGGGCCAGTTGAACACTGAAGCTTTCTTT
- TRBJ1-3 TRBV12-3/TRBV12-4 TRBD1 18 CAFSPGPGGSTSGNTIYF TGTGCCTTCAGTCCAGGCCCAGGGGGCTCGACCTCTGGAAACACCATATATTTT
few TRBJ2-1 TRBV6-1 - 13 CATPGRLYNEQFF TGTGCCACTCCGGGACGGCTTTACAATGAGCAGTTCTTC
few TRBJ2-1 TRBV24-1 - 13 CATSGYTYNEQFF TGTGCCACCAGTGGTTACACCTACAATGAGCAGTTCTTC
- TRBJ2-1 TRBV24-1 - 19 CATSDPGGDPLLYNDEQFF TGTGCCACCAGTGACCCAGGGGGGGACCCCCTATTATACAATGATGAGCAGTTCTTC
- TRBJ2-5 TRBV28 - 13 CASSPSGLETQYF TGTGCCAGCAGCCCCTCTGGGTTAGAGACCCAGTACTTC
few TRBJ2-3 TRBV14 - 12 CASAGEGVTQYF TGTGCCAGCGCTGGAGAGGGGGTTACGCAGTATTTT